The 11 T cell receptor beta chains given below trace back to one sample, sequenced in a study of technical replicates of blood from several donors. Profiled with immunoSEQ multiplex PCR; TCRdb holds only in-frame clones, not every one. The sample lists around 65,000 clones, 70% to 90% occurring once. The sample comprised PBMCs. These receptors all stem from a human donor in good health. Some clones in this sample may be carry-over from other donors' samples.

The chain links TRBV23-1 to TRBJ2-7, with 9 bases identical to TRBD1. TRBV23-1 is classed as an ORF, of uncertain function. This CDR3 region has 15 residues. Losses at the gene ends were 6 bases for V and 5 bases for J; bases not matched to a gene: 11. CDR3 sequence reads: CASSLDRGGKNEQYF. Here the CDR3 DNA reads TGCGCCAGCAGCCTGGACAGGGGAGGTAAGAACGAGCAGTACTTC.

The table lists this clone with a few counts. The chain employs TRBV4-1 and TRBJ2-7, with 11 positions matching TRBD2. CDR3 length equals 15 residues. Per the germline V gene, CDR1 is MGHRA and CDR2 is YSYEKL. V shed 1 base and J 3 bases; nucleotides not matched to a gene: 2. The CDR3 sequence: CASSQGLAGGYEQYF. The CDR3 nucleotides are TGCGCCAGCAGCCAAGGGCTAGCGGGAGGCTACGAGCAGTACTTC.

The CDR3 reads CASSPGGQETQYF. The CDR3 DNA is TGTGCCAGCAGTCCAGGGGGCCAAGAGACCCAGTACTTC. This rearrangement joins TRBV6-5 to TRBJ2-5, with 7 bases that match TRBD1. Germline loops: CDR1 MNHEY, CDR2 SVGAGI. This CDR3 is built from 13 residues. Germline trimming cut 5 bases from V and 1 base from J; bases unmatched to any gene: 1.

V gene TRBV6-4 combines with J gene TRBJ2-3; TRBD2 matches 8 bases. With 2 bases clipped from V and 5 bases from J, the junction kept 6 bases outside the gene matches. Germline CDR1 and CDR2: MRHNA and SNTAGT. The CDR3 totals 15 residues. This CDR3 reads CASSDQAGAIDTQYF. DNA for the CDR3: TGTGCCAGCAGTGACCAAGCGGGGGCTATAGATACGCAGTATTTT.

The CDR3 loop reads CASRLGTDYGYTF. The CDR3 DNA sequence: TGTGCCAGCAGACTCGGGACAGACTATGGCTACACCTTC. The V gene is TRBV5-6, the J gene TRBJ1-2; 7 bases align to TRBD1. The length of the CDR3 is 13 residues. The V gene's germline CDR1 is SGHDT and CDR2 YYEEEE. The ends lost 5 bases at V and 3 bases at J; junction bases unmatched: 4. The full variable domain, in which reference TRBV5-6 and TRBJ1-2 provide the parts outside the CDR3, is DAGVTQSPTHLIKTRGQQVTLRCSPKSGHDTVSWYQQALGQGPQFIFQYYEEEERQRGNFPDRFSGHQFPNYSSELNVNALLLGDSALYLCASRLGTDYGYTFGSGTRLTVV.

The chain recombines TRBV14 with TRBJ2-1; tentatively, D is TRBD1 (5 bases). With 2 bases removed from V and 0 bases from J, the gap between germline ends came to 14 bases. This CDR3 comprises 17 residues. Germline V CDR1 and CDR2: SGHDN, FVKESK. CDR3 protein: CASSQKGGASSYNEQFF. CDR3 in DNA: TGTGCCAGCAGCCAAAAGGGTGGGGCGAGCTCCTACAATGAGCAGTTCTTC.

This chain uses TRBV18 with TRBJ1-2, with D perhaps matching TRBD1 (5 bases). Germline V gives CDR1 KGHSH, CDR2 LQKENI. CDR3 length equals 13 residues. V lost 6 bases and J 3 bases, leaving 11 bases between the germline ends. CDR3 region: CASSQSGDYGYTF. Written as DNA, the CDR3 is TGTGCCAGCTCCCAGTCGGGGGACTATGGCTACACCTTC.

The chain employs TRBV29-1 and TRBJ1-1; D remains ambiguous. Germline-derived CDR1 and CDR2 are SQVTM and ANQGSEA. The V end lost 4 bases, the J end lost 8 bases, and 8 bases lay between the germline ends. This CDR3 spans 10 amino acids. The CDR3 loop is CSVVKAEAFF. In DNA, the CDR3 is TGCAGCGTTGTTAAAGCAGAAGCTTTCTTT.

This rearrangement joins TRBV18 to TRBJ2-2, with 7 positions matching TRBD1. Germline V gene lookup returns CDR1 KGHSH and CDR2 LQKENI. The V gene end was trimmed by 5 bases and the J gene end by 0 bases; junction bases not matched to a gene: 6. CDR3 length: 16 amino acids. The CDR3 loop reads CASSSTGVTNTGELFF. CDR3 nucleotide sequence: TGTGCCAGCTCATCAACAGGGGTAACGAACACCGGGGAGCTGTTTTTT.

This chain uses TRBV6-5 with TRBJ2-7; perhaps TRBD2 as D (5 bases). Per germline, CDR1 MNHEY and CDR2 SVGAGI. The CDR3 contains 11 residues. Trimming stripped 10 bases from V and 3 bases from J, with 10 bases between. CDR3 loop: CATQTSYEQYF. DNA for the CDR3: TGTGCCACCCAAACTAGCTACGAGCAGTACTTC.

The chain carries TRBV4-1 and TRBJ2-1; TRBD2 aligns across 13 bases. Looked up from germline, CDR1 is MGHRA and CDR2 is YSYEKL. With 3 bases clipped from V and 7 bases from J, the junction kept 3 bases outside the gene matches. CDR3 length: 15 residues. CDR3 loop: CASSHVTSGRNEQFF. The CDR3 coding sequence is TGCGCCAGCAGCCATGTGACTAGCGGGAGGAATGAGCAGTTCTTC.